The 15 T cell receptor beta chains presented below share a single source sample, sequenced in a study of blood T cell repertoires in COVID-19 (TCRdb year 2020). Libraries were constructed by the immunoSEQ multiplex PCR assay. The clones in this table, taken by TCRdb from immuneACCESS, are in-frame only. Not every clone is retained; where verified, under half of the shortfall comes from an unresolved V gene, and the cause of the rest is unknown. The sample profile shows 230,000 or so clones; 75% to 90% of them were found once. Of the sample, around 4.7% falls within the top ten clones. The sample consisted of peripheral blood. Receptors were obtained from a human donor in a cohort sampled during active COVID-19.

The rearrangement joins TRBV28 to TRBJ2-1; D is undetermined. CDR3 length: 12 amino acids. Germline-derived CDR1 and CDR2 are MDHEN and SYDVKM. V shed 6 bases and J shed 4 bases, with 7 bases lying between them. The CDR3 here is CASRTLYNEQFF. CDR3 nucleotide sequence: TGTGCCAGCAGGACATTGTACAATGAGCAGTTCTTC.

The chain's CDR3 is CASSFSGSSYEQYF. In nucleotides, the CDR3 is TGTGCCAGCAGCTTCAGCGGGAGCTCCTACGAGCAGTACTTC. J is TRBJ2-7 and V is TRBV5-6, with 8 bases lining up with TRBD2. Losses at the gene ends were 2 bases for V and 0 bases for J; bases not matched to a gene: 1. This CDR3 has 14 residues. Per the germline V gene, CDR1 is SGHDT and CDR2 is YYEEEE.

The gene calls are TRBV7-9 and TRBJ1-2; 7 bases fit TRBD1. The germline V gene encodes CDR1 SEHNR and CDR2 FQNEAQ (reference sequence). This CDR3 spans 14 amino acids. Trimming at V came to 2 bases and at J to 8 bases, leaving 8 bases not matched to a gene. The CDR3: CASSLNRGNQGYTF. Here the CDR3 DNA reads TGTGCCAGCAGCTTAAACAGGGGAAATCAGGGCTACACCTTC.

The CDR3 DNA sequence: TGTGCCAGCAGTTTATTTCTGCAGGGGGCGGGTGGCTACACCTTC. As protein: CASSLFLQGAGGYTF. The rearrangement links TRBV28 to TRBJ1-2, with 8 bases matching TRBD1. The J segment lost 7 bases and the V segment lost 1 base, leaving 8 bases of the junction unmatched. The CDR3 spans 15 residues. The germline CDR1 and CDR2 sequences are MDHEN and SYDVKM.

This clone was observed once. The chain couples TRBV6-5 to TRBJ1-4; D is ambiguous. V lost 4 bases and J 5 bases, leaving 5 bases between the germline ends. This CDR3 is built from 12 residues. In germline, CDR1 is MNHEY, CDR2 SVGAGI. The CDR3, as DNA: TGTGCCAGCAGTTTTCTAAATGAAAAACTGTTTTTT. Its translation: CASSFLNEKLFF.

This clone was recorded a few times. The chain recombines TRBV9 with TRBJ2-3, with 7 bases fitting TRBD2. Losses at the gene ends were 4 bases for V and 0 bases for J; bases not matched to a gene: 5. The CDR3 length is 15 residues. Germline CDR1 reads SGDLS; CDR2 reads YYNGEE. The CDR3, as DNA: TGTGCCAGCAGCTTAGGTAGCGGGAGCACAGATACGCAGTATTTT. Residues: CASSLGSGSTDTQYF.

V gene TRBV23-1 combines with J gene TRBJ2-7; D may be TRBD2 (6 bases). TRBV23-1 is assigned to the ORF class and has an uncertain function. V was clipped by 0 bases and J by 3 bases, with 9 bases between them. The CDR3 has 14 amino acids. This CDR3 reads CASSQSRGLYEQYF. The DNA of the CDR3 is TGCGCCAGCAGTCAATCCCGGGGACTCTACGAGCAGTACTTC.

The chain carries TRBV20-1 and TRBJ1-5, with 8 bases lining up with TRBD1. Per the germline V gene, CDR1 is DFQATT and CDR2 is SNEGSKA (reference sequence). The CDR3 extends over 15 amino acids. V was clipped by 3 bases and J by 3 bases; unmatched bases: 7. The CDR3 loop is CSASPDRGSNQPQHF. In nucleotides, the CDR3 is TGCAGTGCTAGTCCTGACAGGGGATCCAATCAGCCCCAGCATTTT.

This clone was recorded a few times. The rearrangement joins TRBV10-3 to TRBJ2-7; weak D call: TRBD1 (5 bases). V lost 6 bases to trimming and J lost 4 bases, with 13 bases between them. Germline V gene data show CDR1 as ENHRY and CDR2 as SYGVKD. The CDR3 contains 13 residues. CDR3 in DNA: TGTGCCATCAGGATAGGACAAAATTACGAGCAGTACTTC. As protein: CAIRIGQNYEQYF.

The J gene is TRBJ2-1, the V gene TRBV16; perhaps TRBD2 as D (5 bases). This CDR3 has 13 residues. The V end lost 3 bases, the J end lost 7 bases, and 10 bases lay between the germline ends. From germline, CDR1 is KGHSY and CDR2 FQNENV. The CDR3 protein is CASSHDTSNEQFF. In DNA form, the CDR3 reads TGTGCCAGCAGCCACGACACTAGTAATGAGCAGTTCTTC.

This rearrangement joins TRBV1 to TRBJ2-1; the table gives TRBD2 as D, unverified against the DNA. TRBV1 is noted as a pseudogene. The CDR3 length is 17 residues. CDR3 loop: CTSSQSQPGTSIDEQFF. The CDR3 DNA sequence: TGCACCAGCAGCCAGTCCCAGCCCGGGACTAGCATCGATGAGCAGTTCTTC.

The chain is built from TRBV7-2 and TRBJ1-2, with 10 bases that match TRBD1. The CDR3 is 15 amino acids. Germline V lookup: CDR1 SGHTA, CDR2 FQGNSA. Losses at the gene ends were 4 bases for V and 2 bases for J; bases not matched to a gene: 4. DNA of the CDR3: TGTGCCAGCAGCTCTCGGACAGGGGGAAACTATGGCTACACCTTC. Its protein product is CASSSRTGGNYGYTF.

CDR3 DNA: TGTGCCAGCAGCTTACTCCGACTCCAGACGGGAGATACGCAGTATTTT. This sequence encodes CASSLLRLQTGDTQYF. The gene calls are TRBV7-9 and TRBJ2-3; no clear D. The germline CDR1 and CDR2 sequences are SEHNR and FQNEAQ (reference sequence). V lost 2 bases and J lost 5, with 17 bases in between. The CDR3 runs to 16 residues.

This clone came up once. V and J are TRBV7-2 and TRBJ2-2; D call uncertain. CDR1 is SGHTA, CDR2 FQGNSA, per germline. The CDR3 is 12 residues long. Between the trimmed V and J ends, which lost 5 bases and 7 bases, there was a span of 8 bases. CDR3 region: CASSPPVGELFF. CDR3 coding DNA: TGTGCCAGCAGCCCCCCGGTCGGGGAGCTGTTTTTT.

This chain connects TRBV5-4 to TRBJ2-7; 11 bases map to TRBD2. V gave up 5 bases and J gave up 2 bases; unmatched junction bases: 9. CDR1 and CDR2 (germline): SGHNT, YYREEE (reference sequence). The CDR3 spans 16 residues. The CDR3 loop is CASRPAIAGGPYEQYF. For the CDR3, the DNA is TGTGCCAGCAGGCCGGCCATAGCGGGAGGGCCCTACGAGCAGTACTTC. The whole variable domain, filled in from reference TRBV5-4 and TRBJ2-7, reads ETGVTQSPTHLIKTRGQQVTLRCSSQSGHNTVSWYQQALGQGPQFIFQYYREEENGRGNFPPRFSGLQFPNYSSELNVNALELDDSALYLCASRPAIAGGPYEQYFGPGTRLTVT.